Shown below are 2 T cell receptor beta chains from a single sample sequenced in a study of blood T cell repertoires in COVID-19. This table comes from immunoSEQ multiplex PCR, and its TCRdb copy is limited to in-frame clones, with some not included. The data hold around 390,000 clones, with more than 75% observed a single time. Source material: PBMCs or T cells enriched from blood (not recorded which). The receptors here all came from a woman between 45 and 65 years old who had recovered from COVID-19.

This chain uses TRBV21-1 with TRBJ2-7; no DNA check was done on the table's D call, TRBD2. TRBV21-1 is given as a pseudogene. The CDR3 has 13 residues. The CDR3 nucleotides read TGTGCCAGCAGTCGAGCGGTTTACTACGAGCAGTACTTC. It encodes CASSRAVYYEQYF.

The rearrangement uses TRBV2 and TRBJ2-1; 11 bases map to TRBD2. V dropped 1 base and J dropped 4; count of bases not matched to a gene: 6. CDR3 length: 17 residues. Germline V gene data show CDR1 as SNHLY and CDR2 as FYNNEI. CDR3 nucleotide sequence: TGTGCCAGCAGTGAAGAAATTAGCGGGGGGGTTTACAATGAGCAGTTCTTC. Translation: CASSEEISGGVYNEQFF.